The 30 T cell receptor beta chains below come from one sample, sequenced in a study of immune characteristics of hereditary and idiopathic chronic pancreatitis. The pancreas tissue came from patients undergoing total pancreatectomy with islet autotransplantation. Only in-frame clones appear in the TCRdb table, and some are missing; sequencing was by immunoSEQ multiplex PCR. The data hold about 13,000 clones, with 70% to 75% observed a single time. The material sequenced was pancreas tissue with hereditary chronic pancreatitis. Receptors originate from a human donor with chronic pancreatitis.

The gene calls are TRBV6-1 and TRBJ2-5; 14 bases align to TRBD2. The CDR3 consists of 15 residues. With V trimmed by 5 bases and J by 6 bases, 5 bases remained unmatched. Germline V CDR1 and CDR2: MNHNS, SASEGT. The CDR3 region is CASSPGLAGVQTQYF. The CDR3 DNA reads TGTGCCAGCAGTCCGGGACTAGCGGGAGTACAGACCCAGTACTTC.

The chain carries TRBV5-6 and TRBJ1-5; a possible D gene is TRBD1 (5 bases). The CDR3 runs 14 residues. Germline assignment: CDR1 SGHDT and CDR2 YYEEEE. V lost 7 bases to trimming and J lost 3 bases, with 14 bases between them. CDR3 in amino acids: CASEKGPFNQPQHF. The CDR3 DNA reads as TGTGCCAGCGAGAAGGGGCCCTTCAATCAGCCCCAGCATTTT.

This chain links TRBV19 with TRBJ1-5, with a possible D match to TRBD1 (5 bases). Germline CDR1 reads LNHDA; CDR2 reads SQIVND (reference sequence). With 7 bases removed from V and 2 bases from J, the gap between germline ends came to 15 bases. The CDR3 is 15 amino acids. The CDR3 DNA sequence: TGTGCCAGTATCCTAGGGGTCGAGGGCAATCAGCCCCAGCATTTT. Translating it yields CASILGVEGNQPQHF.

CDR3 sequence: CASSPGRASGSYNEQFF. In DNA form, the CDR3 reads TGTGCCAGCAGCCCCGGTAGGGCTAGCGGTTCCTACAATGAGCAGTTCTTC. This rearrangement joins TRBV7-6 to TRBJ2-1; the match to TRBD2 covers 7 bases. This CDR3 spans 17 amino acids. CDR1 and CDR2 (germline): SGHVS, FNYEAQ. J gave up 1 base and V 5 bases, and 11 bases lay outside the gene matches.

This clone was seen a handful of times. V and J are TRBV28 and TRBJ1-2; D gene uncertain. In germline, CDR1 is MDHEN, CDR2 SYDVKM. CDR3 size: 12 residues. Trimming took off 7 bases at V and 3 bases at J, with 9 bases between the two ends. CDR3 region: CASKWQDYGYTF. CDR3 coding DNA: TGTGCCAGCAAGTGGCAAGACTATGGCTACACCTTC.

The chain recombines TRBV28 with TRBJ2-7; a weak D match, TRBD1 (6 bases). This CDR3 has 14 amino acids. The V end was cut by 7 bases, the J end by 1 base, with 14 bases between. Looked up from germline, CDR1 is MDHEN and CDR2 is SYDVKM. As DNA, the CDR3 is TGTGCCAGCAAACTGGGACACGTTTCCTACGAGCAGTACTTC. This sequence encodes CASKLGHVSYEQYF. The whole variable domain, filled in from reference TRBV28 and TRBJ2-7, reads DVKVTQSSRYLVKRTGEKVFLECVQDMDHENMFWYRQDPGLGLRLIYFSYDVKMKEKGDIPEGYSVSREKKERFSLILESASTNQTSMYLCASKLGHVSYEQYFGPGTRLTVT.

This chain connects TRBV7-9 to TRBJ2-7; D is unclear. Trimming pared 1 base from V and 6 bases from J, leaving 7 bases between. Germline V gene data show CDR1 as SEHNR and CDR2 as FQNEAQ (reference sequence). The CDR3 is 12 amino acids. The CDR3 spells CASSLEVGEQYF. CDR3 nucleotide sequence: TGTGCCAGCAGCTTAGAGGTGGGCGAGCAGTACTTC.

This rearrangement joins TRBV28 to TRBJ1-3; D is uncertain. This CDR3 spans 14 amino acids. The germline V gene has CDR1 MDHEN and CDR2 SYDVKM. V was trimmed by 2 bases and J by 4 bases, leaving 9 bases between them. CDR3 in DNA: TGTGCCAGCAGTTTAGCGGGTCCGGGAAACACCATATATTTT. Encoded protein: CASSLAGPGNTIYF.

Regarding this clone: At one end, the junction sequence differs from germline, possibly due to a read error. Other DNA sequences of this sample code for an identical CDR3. The chain's CDR3 is CASSLTGPYGYTF. CDR3 bases: TGTGCCAGCAGCCTGACAGGCCCATATGGTTACACCTTC. This chain connects TRBV12-3 or TRBV12-4 to TRBJ1-2; the D gene is possibly TRBD1 (6 bases). The CDR3 loop spans 13 amino acids.

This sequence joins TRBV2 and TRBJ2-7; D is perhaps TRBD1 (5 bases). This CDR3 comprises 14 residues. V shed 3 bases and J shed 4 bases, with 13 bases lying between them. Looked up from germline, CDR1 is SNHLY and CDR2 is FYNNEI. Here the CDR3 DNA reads TGTGCCAGCAGTGAGATGGCAGGGCCTTACGAGCAGTACTTC. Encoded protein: CASSEMAGPYEQYF.

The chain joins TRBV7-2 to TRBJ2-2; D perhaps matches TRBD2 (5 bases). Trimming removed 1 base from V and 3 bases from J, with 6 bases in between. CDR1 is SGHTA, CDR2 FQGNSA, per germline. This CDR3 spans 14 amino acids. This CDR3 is CASSLGGHTGELFF. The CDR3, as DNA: TGTGCCAGCAGCTTAGGAGGGCACACCGGGGAGCTGTTTTTT. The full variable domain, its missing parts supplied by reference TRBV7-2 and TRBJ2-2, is GAGVSQSPSNKVTEKGKDVELRCDPISGHTALYWYRQSLGQGLEFLIYFQGNSAPDKSGLPSDRFSAERTGGSVSTLTIQRTQQEDSAVYLCASSLGGHTGELFFGEGSRLTVL.

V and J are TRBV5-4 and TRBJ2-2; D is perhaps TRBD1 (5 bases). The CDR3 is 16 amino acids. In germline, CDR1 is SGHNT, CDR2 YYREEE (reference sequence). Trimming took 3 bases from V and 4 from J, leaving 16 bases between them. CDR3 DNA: TGTGCCAGCAGCTCGTCCGATAAGGGGCCCACCGGGGAGCTGTTTTTT. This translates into CASSSSDKGPTGELFF. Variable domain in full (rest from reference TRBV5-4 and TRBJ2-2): ETGVTQSPTHLIKTRGQQVTLRCSSQSGHNTVSWYQQALGQGPQFIFQYYREEENGRGNFPPRFSGLQFPNYSSELNVNALELDDSALYLCASSSSDKGPTGELFFGEGSRLTVL.

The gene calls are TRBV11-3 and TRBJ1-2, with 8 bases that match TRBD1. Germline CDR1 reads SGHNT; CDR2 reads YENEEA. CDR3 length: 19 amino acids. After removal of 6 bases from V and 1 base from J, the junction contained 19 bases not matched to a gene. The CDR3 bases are TGTGCCAGCAGTTCTGACTCGGTGGACAGGGCATACTATAACTATGGCTACACCTTC. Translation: CASSSDSVDRAYYNYGYTF.

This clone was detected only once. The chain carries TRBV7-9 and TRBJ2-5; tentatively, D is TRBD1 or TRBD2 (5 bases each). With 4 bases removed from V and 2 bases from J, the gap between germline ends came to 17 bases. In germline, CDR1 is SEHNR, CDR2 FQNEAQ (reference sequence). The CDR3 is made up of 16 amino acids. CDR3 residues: CASSSNTGTVQETQYF. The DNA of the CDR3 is TGTGCCAGCAGCTCCAATACCGGGACGGTACAAGAGACCCAGTACTTC.

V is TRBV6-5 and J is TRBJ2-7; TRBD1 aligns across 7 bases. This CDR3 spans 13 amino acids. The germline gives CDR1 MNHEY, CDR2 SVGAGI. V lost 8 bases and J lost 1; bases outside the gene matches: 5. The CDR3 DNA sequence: TGTGCCAGCGGCCGGACAGGATCCTACGAGCAGTACTTC. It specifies CASGRTGSYEQYF.

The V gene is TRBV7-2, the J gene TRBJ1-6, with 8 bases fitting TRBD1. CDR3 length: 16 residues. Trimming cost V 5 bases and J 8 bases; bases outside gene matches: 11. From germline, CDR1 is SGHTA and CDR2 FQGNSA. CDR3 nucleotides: TGTGCCAGCAGCATATACGGACAGGGTGTGGATTCACCCCTCCACTTT. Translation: CASSIYGQGVDSPLHF.

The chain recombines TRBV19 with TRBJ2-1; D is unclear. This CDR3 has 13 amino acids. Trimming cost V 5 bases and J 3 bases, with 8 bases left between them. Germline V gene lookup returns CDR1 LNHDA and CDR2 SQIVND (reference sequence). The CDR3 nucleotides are TGTGCCAGTAGTGGATCATTCTACAATGAGCAGTTCTTC. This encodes CASSGSFYNEQFF.

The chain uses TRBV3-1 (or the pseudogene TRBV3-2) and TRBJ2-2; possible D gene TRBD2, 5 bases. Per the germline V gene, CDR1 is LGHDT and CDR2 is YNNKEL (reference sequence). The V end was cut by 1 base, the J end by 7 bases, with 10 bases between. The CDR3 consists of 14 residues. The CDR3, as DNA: TGTGCCAGCAGCCAAGGTTACGCGGGCGGGGAGCTGTTTTTT. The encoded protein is CASSQGYAGGELFF.

The DNA of the CDR3 is TGCGCCAGCAGCTTGGGCGCCACATCACCCCTCCACTTT. It yields the protein CASSLGATSPLHF. The V call is TRBV5-1, the J call TRBJ1-6; no clear D gene. The V gene's germline CDR1 is SGHRS and CDR2 YFSETQ. V was pared by 0 bases and J by 10 bases, with 8 bases between. This CDR3 contains 13 residues.

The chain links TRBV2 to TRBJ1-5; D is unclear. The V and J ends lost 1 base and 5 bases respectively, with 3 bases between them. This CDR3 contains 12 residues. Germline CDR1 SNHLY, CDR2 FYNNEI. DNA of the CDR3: TGTGCCAGCAGTGAAGATTATCAGCCCCAGCATTTT. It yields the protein CASSEDYQPQHF.

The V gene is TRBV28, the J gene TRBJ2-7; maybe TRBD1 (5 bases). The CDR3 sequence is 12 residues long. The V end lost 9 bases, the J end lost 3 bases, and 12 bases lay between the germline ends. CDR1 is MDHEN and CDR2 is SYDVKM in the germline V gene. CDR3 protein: CASTETDYEQYF. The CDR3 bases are TGTGCCAGTACCGAGACAGACTACGAGCAGTACTTC.

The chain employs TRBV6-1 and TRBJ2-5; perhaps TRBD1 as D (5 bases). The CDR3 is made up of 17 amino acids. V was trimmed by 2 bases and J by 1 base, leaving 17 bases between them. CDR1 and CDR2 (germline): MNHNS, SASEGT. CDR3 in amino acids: CASSESVPGSAQETQYF. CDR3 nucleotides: TGTGCCAGCAGTGAATCGGTACCAGGGTCGGCCCAAGAGACCCAGTACTTC.

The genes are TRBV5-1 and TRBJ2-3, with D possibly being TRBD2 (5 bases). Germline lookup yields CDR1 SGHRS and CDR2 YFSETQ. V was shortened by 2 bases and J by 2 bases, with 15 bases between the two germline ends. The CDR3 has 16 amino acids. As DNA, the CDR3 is TGCGCCAGCAGCTTAAGAGCCGGAGGAACCACAGATACGCAGTATTTT. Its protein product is CASSLRAGGTTDTQYF.

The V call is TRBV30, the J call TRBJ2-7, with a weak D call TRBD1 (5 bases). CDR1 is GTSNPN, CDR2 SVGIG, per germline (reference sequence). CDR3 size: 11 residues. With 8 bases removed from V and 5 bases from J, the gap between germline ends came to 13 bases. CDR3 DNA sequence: TGTGCCGGCGGCAGGGTGCACGAGCAGTACTTC. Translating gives CAGGRVHEQYF.

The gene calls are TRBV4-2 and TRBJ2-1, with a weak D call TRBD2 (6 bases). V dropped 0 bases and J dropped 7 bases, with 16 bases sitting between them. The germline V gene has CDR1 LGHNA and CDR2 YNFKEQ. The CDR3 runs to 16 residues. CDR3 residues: CASSQDDSGSGNEQFF. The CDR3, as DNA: TGTGCCAGCAGCCAAGATGATTCCGGGAGTGGGAATGAGCAGTTCTTC.

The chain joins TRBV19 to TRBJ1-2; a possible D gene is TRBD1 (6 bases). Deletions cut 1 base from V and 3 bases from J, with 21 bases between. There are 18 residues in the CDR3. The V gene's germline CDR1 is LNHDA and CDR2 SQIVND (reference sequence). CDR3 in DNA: TGTGCCAGTAGTATAGGCGGGGGGCGTTTCACCGTCGACTATGGCTACACCTTC. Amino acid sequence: CASSIGGGRFTVDYGYTF.

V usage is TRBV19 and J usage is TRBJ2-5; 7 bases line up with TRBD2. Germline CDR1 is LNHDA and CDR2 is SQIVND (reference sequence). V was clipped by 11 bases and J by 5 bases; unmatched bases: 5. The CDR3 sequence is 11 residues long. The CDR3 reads CAPVGGETQYF. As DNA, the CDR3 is TGTGCCCCAGTGGGGGGGGAGACCCAGTACTTC.

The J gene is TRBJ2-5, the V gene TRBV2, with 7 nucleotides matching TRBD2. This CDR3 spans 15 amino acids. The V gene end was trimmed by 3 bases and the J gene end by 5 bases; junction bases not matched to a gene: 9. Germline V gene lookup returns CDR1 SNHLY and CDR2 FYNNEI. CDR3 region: CASSDSREAMETQYF. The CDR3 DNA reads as TGTGCCAGCAGTGACTCTCGGGAGGCCATGGAGACCCAGTACTTC.

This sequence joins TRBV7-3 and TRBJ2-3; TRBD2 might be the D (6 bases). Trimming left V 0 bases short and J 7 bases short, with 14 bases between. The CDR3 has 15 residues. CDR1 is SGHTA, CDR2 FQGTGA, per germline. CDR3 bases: TGTGCCAGCAGCTTAACGGCTAGCGAAGAACATACGCAGTATTTT. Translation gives CASSLTASEEHTQYF.

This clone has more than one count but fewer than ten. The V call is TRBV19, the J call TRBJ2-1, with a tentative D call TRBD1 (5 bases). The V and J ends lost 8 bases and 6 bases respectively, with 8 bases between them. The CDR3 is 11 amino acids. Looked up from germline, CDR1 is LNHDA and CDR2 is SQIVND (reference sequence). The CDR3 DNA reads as TGTGCCAGTCAGGGTCCCAATGAGCAGTTCTTC. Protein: CASQGPNEQFF.